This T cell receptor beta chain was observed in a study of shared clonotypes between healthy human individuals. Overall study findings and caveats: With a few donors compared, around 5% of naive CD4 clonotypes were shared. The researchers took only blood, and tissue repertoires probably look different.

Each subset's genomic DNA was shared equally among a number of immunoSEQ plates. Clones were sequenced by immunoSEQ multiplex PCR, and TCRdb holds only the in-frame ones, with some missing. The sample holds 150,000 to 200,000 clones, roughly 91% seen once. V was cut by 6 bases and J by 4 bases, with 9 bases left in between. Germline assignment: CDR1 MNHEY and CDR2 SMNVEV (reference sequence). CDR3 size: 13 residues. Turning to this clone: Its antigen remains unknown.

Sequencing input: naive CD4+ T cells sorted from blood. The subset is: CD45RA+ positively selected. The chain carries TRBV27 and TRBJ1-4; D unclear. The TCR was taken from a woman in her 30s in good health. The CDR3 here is CASRTVLNEKLFF. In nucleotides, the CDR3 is TGTGCCAGCAGAACAGTGCTTAATGAAAAACTGTTTTTT.